This is a list of T cell receptor beta chains from one sample in a study of T cells after yellow fever vaccination. Via MiXCR, TCRdb re-called the 5' RACE reads, giving one row per CDR3 protein. This table has 500,000 to 650,000 distinct CDR3 sequences, more than 9% appearing once. The sequences come from PBMCs, collected on the day of the yellow fever booster vaccination. The receptor source for this set is a man in his thirties or forties who received the YFV17D yellow fever vaccine. Both conserved end residues are part of each CDR3. Each record gives: clone size, CDR3 length, V gene, J gene, D gene, CDR3 DNA, CDR3 protein. D genes are given only for firm matches. Some rows have no size entry. The others give once, few or many, or a class for an expanded clone.

few	15	TRBV19	TRBJ1-1	NA	TGTGCCACCCAGGATAGCGGACGGACTGGCCGTGAAGCTTTCTTT	CATQDSGRTGREAFF
few	16	TRBV4-3	TRBJ2-1	NA	TGCGCCAGCAGCCAAACCGCTAGAGGCACCTACAATGAGCAGTTCTTC	CASSQTARGTYNEQFF
NA	11	TRBV20-1	TRBJ1-4	NA	TGCAGTGCTCGGGGGGTTGAAAAACTGTTTTTT	CSARGVEKLFF
NA	16	TRBV20-1	TRBJ2-1	TRBD2	TGCAGTGCTTTTACTAGCGGGACTTCCCATGGTAATGAGCAGTTCTTC	CSAFTSGTSHGNEQFF
few	15	TRBV5-1	TRBJ2-3	TRBD2	TGCGCCAGCAGGGGGACTAGCTCCCGCACAGATACGCAGTATTTT	CASRGTSSRTDTQYF
many	14	TRBV11-2	TRBJ1-1	NA	TGTGCCAGCACATCTCTCAGGGGTAGCACTGAAGCTTTCTTT	CASTSLRGSTEAFF
few	13	TRBV12-3/TRBV12-4	TRBJ2-3	TRBD2	TGTGCCAGTTGCGCGGGGGGCACAGGTACGCAGTATTTT	CASCAGGTGTQYF
NA	13	TRBV7-8	TRBJ2-3	NA	TGTGCCAGCAGCTTAGCGATGCGGGATACGCAGTATTTT	CASSLAMRDTQYF
few	16	TRBV4-2	TRBJ2-1	TRBD1	TGTGCCAGCAGCCAAGCTGAGGGGACAGGGGAGTATGAGCAGTTCTTC	CASSQAEGTGEYEQFF
few	17	TRBV7-2	TRBJ1-5	TRBD1	TGTGCCAGCGGGGTCACAGGGGGCCCTTATAGCAATCAGCCCCAGCATTTT	CASGVTGGPYSNQPQHF
many	17	TRBV25-1	TRBJ2-5	TRBD2	TGTGCCAGCAGTGAATCAGGTAGCGGGAGGGCCCGAGAGACCCAGTACTTC	CASSESGSGRARETQYF
NA	16	TRBV10-3	TRBJ2-7	TRBD2	TGTGCCATCAAGAGCCTGGGACTAGCGGGATCCTACGAGCAGTACTTC	CAIKSLGLAGSYEQYF
many	15	TRBV27	TRBJ1-5	NA	TGTGCCAGCAGTTTAGGGGGGGGCCTCAATCAGCCCCAGCATTTT	CASSLGGGLNQPQHF
NA	16	TRBV20-1	TRBJ1-6	NA	TGCAGTGCTAGAGTCAGCAGCTCTAGCCGGGATTCACCCCTCCACTTT	CSARVSSSSRDSPLHF
NA	12	TRBV12-3/TRBV12-4	TRBJ1-5	NA	TGTGCCAGCAGCATCCAGGGTGGGCCCCAGCATTTT	CASSIQGGPQHF
few	12	TRBV20-1	TRBJ2-3	NA	TGCAGTGCCCCCCAGCTTTCAGATACGCAGTATTTT	CSAPQLSDTQYF
few	14	TRBV6-5	TRBJ2-5	TRBD2	TGTGCCAGCAGTTACCGCGGGGGTGGGGAGACCCAGTACTTC	CASSYRGGGETQYF
NA	12	TRBV6-5	TRBJ2-3	NA	TGTGCCAGCAGCGCTCATGCAGATACGCAGTATTTT	CASSAHADTQYF
NA	17	TRBV7-2	TRBJ2-2	TRBD1	TGTGCCAGCAGCCGCGCGTCCGGGACAGCCCTTACCGGGGAGCTGTTTTTT	CASSRASGTALTGELFF
few	12	TRBV6-5	TRBJ2-3	NA	TGTGCCAGCAGAACCTGGGAAGATACGCAGTATTTT	CASRTWEDTQYF
few	14	TRBV20-1	TRBJ2-3	NA	TGCAGTGCTTCCAGACTAGAGCGTGCAGATACGCAGTATTTT	CSASRLERADTQYF
few	15	TRBV24-1	TRBJ2-1	NA	TGTGCCACCAGTGATAGCACCGGGACTCAGAATGAGCAGTTCTTC	CATSDSTGTQNEQFF
NA	14	TRBV29-1	TRBJ2-1	TRBD2	TGCAGCGTTGAACGGCTAGCGGGGTACAATGAGCAGTTCTTC	CSVERLAGYNEQFF
NA	15	TRBV19	TRBJ1-1	TRBD1	TGTGCCAGTAGTATCCCTAAAACAGGGGGCACTGAAGCTTTCTTT	CASSIPKTGGTEAFF
NA	15	TRBV2	TRBJ2-3	TRBD1	TGTGCCAGCAGTGCGGGACAGCCTAGCACAGATACGCAGTATTTT	CASSAGQPSTDTQYF
many	13	TRBV7-2	TRBJ1-2	TRBD1	TGTGCCAGCAGCTGGGACAGAAACTATGGCTACACCTTC	CASSWDRNYGYTF
many	15	TRBV20-1	TRBJ2-1	NA	TGCAGTGCTAGAGAGTTAGGGCAGGGGGAGGGTGAGCAGTTCTTC	CSARELGQGEGEQFF
few	19	TRBV5-1	TRBJ2-1	TRBD2	TGCGCCAGCAGCCTCTCGCCTGGCCGATCTAGCGGGAGGTTCAATGAGCAGTTCTTC	CASSLSPGRSSGRFNEQFF
NA	14	TRBV4-3	TRBJ2-5	NA	TGCGCCAGCAGCCCAAGTGGGATACTAGGGACCCAGTACTTC	CASSPSGILGTQYF
NA	15	TRBV5-1	TRBJ2-1	NA	TGCGCCAGCAGCTTGACAGACTCCCCCTACAATGAGCAGTTCTTC	CASSLTDSPYNEQFF